This is a list of T cell receptor beta chains from one sample in a study of shared clonotypes between healthy human individuals. Libraries were prepared by immunoSEQ multiplex PCR; TCRdb keeps only in-frame clonotypes and omits some of them. The sample contains hundreds of thousands of clones, more than 60% of which appear only once. Sequenced input: memory CD4+ T cells sorted from blood. These TCRs come from a man younger than 45 in good health. The CDR3 runs from the conserved cysteine through the conserved F or W. The D gene is left open where the match is weak. Clone size, where shown, is once, few, many, or a class for clones that have expanded.

d_gene	abundance	v_gene	j_gene	CDR3aa	CDR3nt
TRBD2	-	TRBV29-1	TRBJ2-7	CSVELSSGRGPYEQYF	TGCAGCGTTGAATTATCCAGCGGGAGAGGACCCTACGAGCAGTACTTC
-	-	TRBV11-3	TRBJ1-1	CASSYRGGTEAFF	TGTGCCAGCAGCTACAGAGGGGGCACTGAAGCTTTCTTT
-	-	TRBV14	TRBJ2-2	CASSRLQGSNTGELFF	TGTGCCAGCAGCCGCCTACAGGGTTCGAACACCGGGGAGCTGTTTTTT
TRBD2	-	TRBV9	TRBJ2-1	CASSVGTSGSSEQFF	TGTGCCAGCAGCGTCGGGACTAGCGGGAGTTCTGAGCAGTTCTTC
-	-	TRBV2	TRBJ1-2	CASSERQLNYGYTF	TGTGCCAGCAGTGAAAGACAGCTCAACTATGGCTACACCTTC
-	-	TRBV18	TRBJ2-1	CASSPLGGGGFNNEQFF	TGTGCCAGCTCACCACTGGGTGGAGGGGGCTTCAACAATGAGCAGTTCTTC
TRBD2	-	TRBV6-4	TRBJ2-1	CASSPTSGPYNEQFF	TGTGCCAGCAGTCCGACTAGCGGGCCGTACAATGAGCAGTTCTTC
-	-	TRBV21-1	TRBJ2-7	CASTNWVTSGRASYEQYF	TGTGCCAGCACCAATTGGGTCACTAGCGGGAGGGCCTCCTACGAGCAGTACTTC
-	-	TRBV10-3	TRBJ2-2	CAISGQSTGELFF	TGTGCCATCAGTGGTCAGTCCACCGGGGAGCTGTTTTTT
-	-	TRBV7-9	TRBJ1-2	CASSLAAGMDGYTF	TGTGCCAGCAGCTTAGCTGCAGGGATGGATGGCTACACCTTC
TRBD1	-	TRBV18	TRBJ2-6	CASSPAGTGGLSGANVLTF	TGTGCCAGCTCACCGGCCGGGACAGGGGGACTATCGGGGGCCAACGTCCTGACTTTC
-	once	TRBV11-2	TRBJ2-3	CASSLAPADTQYF	TGTGCCAGCAGCTTAGCGCCAGCAGATACGCAGTATTTT
TRBD2	-	TRBV7-2	TRBJ2-1	CASSFSSGGNEQFF	TGTGCCAGCAGCTTTTCTAGCGGGGGGAATGAGCAGTTCTTC
-	-	TRBV28	TRBJ1-1	CASSLTPKVGTEAFF	TGTGCCAGCAGTTTAACCCCTAAGGTGGGAACTGAAGCTTTCTTT
-	-	TRBV6-5	TRBJ1-1	CASIQNTEAFF	TGTGCCAGCATCCAGAACACTGAAGCTTTCTTT
TRBD2	-	TRBV10-3	TRBJ2-7	CAMGGAYEQYF	TGTGCCATGGGGGGGGCCTACGAGCAGTACTTC
-	-	TRBV5-5	TRBJ2-2	CASSSDGNSRELFF	TGTGCCAGCAGCTCGGACGGTAACTCCCGGGAGCTGTTTTTT
-	-	TRBV18	TRBJ2-1	CASSPSLDNNEQFF	TGTGCCAGCTCACCTAGCTTGGATAACAATGAGCAGTTCTTC
-	-	TRBV19	TRBJ1-4	CASSGQTTNEKLFF	TGTGCCTCTAGCGGACAAACAACTAATGAAAAACTGTTTTTT
-	many	TRBV10-1	TRBJ1-4	CASSDGTPGARKLFF	TGCGCCAGCAGTGACGGGACCCCAGGAGCTCGGAAACTGTTTTTT
-	-	TRBV19	TRBJ1-1	CASSAETGNTEAFF	TGTGCCAGTAGTGCAGAGACCGGGAACACTGAAGCTTTCTTT
-	-	TRBV9	TRBJ2-2	CASSVRQQNTGELFF	TGTGCCAGCAGCGTTAGACAGCAAAACACCGGGGAGCTGTTTTTT
-	-	TRBV7-8	TRBJ2-7	CASTRDGTYEQYF	TGTGCCAGCACACGGGACGGTACCTACGAGCAGTACTTC
-	few	TRBV10-2	TRBJ2-3	CASTSTSTLSDTQYF	TGCGCCAGTACCTCGACAAGTACATTGTCAGATACGCAGTATTTT
-	-	TRBV6-4	TRBJ2-7	CASSDRWVRDEQYF	TGTGCCAGCAGTGACCGATGGGTCAGGGACGAGCAGTACTTC
TRBD2	-	TRBV7-9	TRBJ2-1	CASSRTSLAVYNEQFF	TGTGCCAGCAGCCGTACGTCACTAGCGGTCTACAATGAGCAGTTCTTC
TRBD1	once	TRBV4-1	TRBJ1-4	CASNDRAALGRTNEKLFF	TGCGCCAGCAACGACAGGGCGGCTTTAGGAAGAACTAATGAAAAACTGTTTTTT
-	-	TRBV5-6	TRBJ2-2	CASSPPATGELFF	TGTGCCAGCAGCCCACCGGCCACCGGGGAGCTGTTTTTT
TRBD2	-	TRBV6-5	TRBJ2-1	CASRDPGTSGHEQFF	TGTGCCAGCAGAGATCCCGGGACTAGCGGGCATGAGCAGTTCTTC
-	-	TRBV27	TRBJ2-1	CASGVHEQFF	TGTGCCAGCGGTGTCCATGAGCAGTTCTTC
-	once	TRBV5-8	TRBJ2-1	CASSFNRLNLRDEQFF	TGTGCCAGCAGCTTCAATCGGCTTAACCTGAGGGATGAGCAGTTCTTC
-	-	TRBV6-6	TRBJ2-1	CASSYPAGTFNEQFF	TGTGCCAGCAGTTACCCAGCCGGGACTTTTAATGAGCAGTTCTTC
-	-	TRBV7-2	TRBJ1-5	CASSPFPEWASNQPQHF	TGTGCCAGCAGCCCGTTCCCCGAATGGGCTAGCAATCAGCCCCAGCATTTT
-	-	TRBV7-2	TRBJ2-1	CASSFTEEQFF	TGTGCCAGCAGCTTTACGGAAGAGCAGTTCTTC
TRBD2	-	TRBV6-1	TRBJ2-7	CASRKTSGSSYEQYF	TGTGCCAGCAGAAAGACTAGCGGGAGCTCCTACGAGCAGTACTTC
TRBD1	-	TRBV11-2	TRBJ2-5	CASRARQGGKPETQYF	TGTGCCAGCAGGGCCCGACAGGGGGGGAAGCCGGAGACCCAGTACTTC
TRBD1	few	TRBV6-1	TRBJ1-2	CASSLLTGGVYGYTF	TGTGCCAGCAGTCTTCTGACAGGGGGCGTCTATGGCTACACCTTC
-	-	TRBV11-3	TRBJ2-1	CASSLAPPPNEQFF	TGTGCCAGCAGCTTAGCCCCACCCCCCAATGAGCAGTTCTTC
-	-	TRBV27	TRBJ2-3	CASSFLRYTDTQYF	TGTGCCAGCAGTTTTCTCCGGTACACAGATACGCAGTATTTT
-	-	TRBV18	TRBJ1-3	CASSPGTNSGNTIYF	TGTGCCAGCTCACCGGGGACCAACTCTGGAAACACCATATATTTT
-	-	TRBV23-1	TRBJ2-1	CASSQGNTGIHYNEQFF	TGCGCCAGCAGTCAAGGAAACACCGGGATCCACTACAATGAGCAGTTCTTC
-	-	TRBV5-6	TRBJ2-5	CASSSEQGAKTQYF	TGTGCCAGCAGCTCCGAACAGGGCGCGAAGACCCAGTACTTC
TRBD1	few	TRBV6-6	TRBJ1-5	CAIRQGAGNQPQHF	TGTGCCATCCGACAGGGGGCCGGCAATCAGCCCCAGCATTTT
-	-	TRBV5-1	TRBJ2-1	CASSNYSAPRGNEQFF	TGCGCCAGCAGCAATTACTCCGCCCCCAGAGGCAATGAGCAGTTCTTC
-	-	TRBV2	TRBJ2-1	CASGGNEQFF	TGTGCCAGCGGAGGCAATGAGCAGTTCTTC
TRBD1	once	TRBV19	TRBJ2-1	CASMQDRAAYNEQFF	TGTGCCAGTATGCAGGACAGGGCTGCCTACAATGAGCAGTTCTTC
-	-	TRBV11-2	TRBJ2-1	CASSLGTGTVGYNEQFF	TGTGCCAGCAGCTTAGGTACCGGGACTGTGGGATACAATGAGCAGTTCTTC
TRBD2	-	TRBV7-2	TRBJ2-7	CASSPRLSSGAMSSYEQYF	TGTGCCAGCAGCCCCAGGTTGTCTAGCGGGGCCATGAGCTCCTACGAGCAGTACTTC
TRBD2	-	TRBV29-1	TRBJ2-5	CSVEDWGASGYQETQYF	TGCAGCGTTGAAGATTGGGGGGCTAGCGGGTACCAAGAGACCCAGTACTTC
-	-	TRBV7-2	TRBJ2-7	CASSPFHGGYYEQYF	TGTGCCAGCAGCCCGTTTCACGGGGGATACTACGAGCAGTACTTC
-	-	TRBV18	TRBJ2-5	CASSQTGIQETQYF	TGTGCCAGCTCCCAAACAGGGATCCAAGAGACCCAGTACTTC
-	-	TRBV7-9	TRBJ2-2	CASSLAAGIIGELFF	TGTGCCAGCAGCTTAGCGGCGGGTATTATCGGGGAGCTGTTTTTT
TRBD2	-	TRBV15	TRBJ2-5	CATSRGLAGDETQYF	TGTGCCACCAGCAGAGGACTAGCGGGAGATGAGACCCAGTACTTC
-	-	TRBV11-1	TRBJ1-1	CASSLWVLVNTEAFF	TGTGCCAGCAGCTTGTGGGTTTTGGTGAACACTGAAGCTTTCTTT
TRBD1	-	TRBV27	TRBJ1-5	CASSLRGGGSQPQHF	TGTGCCAGCAGTTTACGAGGGGGCGGGAGTCAGCCCCAGCATTTT
-	-	TRBV5-1	TRBJ2-7	CASSLGGNYEQYF	TGCGCCAGCAGCTTAGGCGGGAACTACGAGCAGTACTTC
TRBD2	-	TRBV28	TRBJ2-1	CASISAGERYYNGQFF	TGTGCCAGCATCAGTGCGGGAGAGCGTTACTACAATGGGCAGTTCTTC
-	-	TRBV28	TRBJ2-3	CASSLGSSTDTQYF	TGTGCCAGCAGTTTAGGGTCTAGCACAGATACGCAGTATTTT
-	few	TRBV29-1	TRBJ2-3	CSVALSTDTQYF	TGCAGCGTGGCGCTATCCACAGATACGCAGTATTTT